The 9 T cell receptor beta chains presented below share a single source sample, sequenced in a study of T cell clonality in common variable immunodeficiency. TCRdb's table, derived via immunoSEQ multiplex PCR, lists solely in-frame clones and lacks some. This set yields about 32,000 clones and no singletons; the top ten hold 5% to 6.5%. Findings of the study overall: Common variable immunodeficiency TCR beta sequences reportedly had fewer deletions and N-nucleotide insertions.

These TCRs' antigens remain unknown. Sequencing was done on a sample of peripheral blood mononuclear cells. The receptors shown here come from a human donor with common variable immunodeficiency.

This clone was found a few times. The read terminates 3 residues before the CDR3 end, so the remaining end is supplied by the germline J gene. This chain links TRBV30 with TRBJ1-5; no firm D call. Trimming shortened V by 5 bases and J by 5 bases, and 7 bases separated the two germline ends. Germline CDR1 reads GTSNPN; CDR2 reads SVGIG (reference sequence). The CDR3 is 11 residues long. The CDR3: CAWGLDQPQHF. The sequenced CDR3 bases are TGTGCCTGGGGCCTCGATCAGCCC.

Notes on this clone: Read sequence stops 3 residues before the CDR3 end, and the germline J gene provides the missing end. The chain has TRBV6-2 or TRBV6-3 and TRBJ2-3; D possibly matches TRBD1 or TRBD2 (5 bases each). Germline values: CDR1 MNHEY, CDR2 SVGEGT. This CDR3 region has 13 residues. The ends were cut back, 8 bases at V and 4 bases at J, with 13 bases in the middle. CDR3 DNA (partial): TGTGCCAGCTGCCCGAGGGGTTCAGATACG. It yields the protein CASCPRGSDT. The complete CDR3 sequence is CASCPRGSDTQYF.

This clone was observed a few times. The CDR3 sequence: CASSLPGTGRMDTQYF. CDR3 DNA, as far as it was read: TGTGCCAGCAGCTTACCTGGGACAGGCCGCATGGATACG. The chain recombines TRBV7-6 with TRBJ2-3, with TRBD1 identical over 8 bases. Coverage ceases 3 residues before the CDR3 finishes, and the germline J gene fills in the end. There are 16 residues in the CDR3. The V gene's germline CDR1 is SGHVS and CDR2 FNYEAQ. After removal of 2 bases from V and 6 bases from J, the junction contained 10 bases not matched to a gene.

This clone has just a few counts. The CDR3 is cut off 3 residues early in the read; its end comes from the germline J gene. The chain joins TRBV6-2 or TRBV6-3 to TRBJ2-5; 8 bases agree with TRBD1. Germline-derived CDR1 and CDR2 are MNHEY and SVGEGT. The CDR3 runs to 16 residues. J was trimmed by 4 bases and V by 6 bases; bases with no gene match: 13. The part of the CDR3 DNA that was read is TGTGCCAGCAGGCCCACAGACAGGGGAGGACCAGAGACC. Translated, it gives CASRPTDRGGPET. The full CDR3 protein is CASRPTDRGGPETQYF.

This clone was counted ten times or more. The read ends 3 residues before the CDR3 terminus; that terminus is restored from the germline J gene. The chain joins TRBV5-1 to TRBJ2-3; D is unclear. Deletions cut 0 bases from V and 1 base from J, with 9 bases between. The CDR3 covers 15 residues. Looked up from germline, CDR1 is SGHRS and CDR2 is YFSETQ. CDR3 loop: CASSLVGWGTDTQYF. CDR3 bases read: TGCGCCAGCAGCTTGGTAGGGTGGGGCACAGATACG. Full variable domain (rest looked up from reference TRBV5-1 and TRBJ2-3): KAGVTQTPRYLIKTRGQQVTLSCSPISGHRSVSWYQQTPGQGLQFLFEYFSETQRNKGNFPGRFSGRQFSNSRSEMNVSTLELGDSALYLCASSLVGWGTDTQYFGPGTRLTVL.

As regards this clone: The read ends 3 residues early relative to the CDR3; the germline J gene fills the gap. J is TRBJ2-2 and V is TRBV7-6; unclear D gene. Germline V gives CDR1 SGHVS, CDR2 FNYEAQ. This CDR3 has 13 amino acids. Trimming cost V 8 bases and J 4 bases, with 11 bases left between them. Partial CDR3 DNA: TGTGCCAGCCTAATGACACTCACCGGGGAG. Its protein product is CASLMTLTGE. The full-length CDR3 reads as CASLMTLTGELFF.

Details on this clone: With the read ending 3 residues before the CDR3 end, the germline J gene is used to fill in that end. The gene calls are TRBV13 and TRBJ2-3; 8 bases match TRBD2. The CDR3 spans 16 residues. V gave up 4 bases and J gave up 2 bases; unmatched junction bases: 8. CDR1 and CDR2 (germline): PRHDT, FYEKMQ (reference sequence). CDR3 DNA (partial): TGTGCCAGCAGCTCCGGTAGCGGGGAGATCACAGATACG. Protein sequence: CASSSGSGEITDT. The whole CDR3 region reads CASSSGSGEITDTQYF.

A word on this clone: The read gets to within 3 residues of the CDR3 end, and the germline J gene fills in the rest. The rearrangement links TRBV19 to TRBJ2-2; TRBD1 is a possible D gene (5 bases). Germline-derived CDR1 and CDR2 are LNHDA and SQIVND (reference sequence). CDR3 length equals 12 residues. The V end was cut by 6 bases, the J end by 8 bases, with 10 bases between. CDR3 DNA (partial): TGTGCCAGTAGCCTCAGGGTTGGGGAG. It translates to CASSLRVGE. From start to end, the CDR3 is CASSLRVGELFF.

This clone is medium-sized by share. Read data end 3 residues before the CDR3 end; the end is taken from the germline J gene. The J gene is TRBJ2-7, the V gene TRBV29-1; the D gene is possibly TRBD2 (6 bases). The CDR3 consists of 14 residues. V lost 0 bases to trimming and J lost 1 base, with 10 bases between them. The germline CDR1 and CDR2 sequences are SQVTM and ANQGSEA. CDR3 protein: CSVEERRGSYEQYF. The DNA read from the CDR3 is TGCAGCGTTGAAGAGAGGAGGGGATCCTACGAG.